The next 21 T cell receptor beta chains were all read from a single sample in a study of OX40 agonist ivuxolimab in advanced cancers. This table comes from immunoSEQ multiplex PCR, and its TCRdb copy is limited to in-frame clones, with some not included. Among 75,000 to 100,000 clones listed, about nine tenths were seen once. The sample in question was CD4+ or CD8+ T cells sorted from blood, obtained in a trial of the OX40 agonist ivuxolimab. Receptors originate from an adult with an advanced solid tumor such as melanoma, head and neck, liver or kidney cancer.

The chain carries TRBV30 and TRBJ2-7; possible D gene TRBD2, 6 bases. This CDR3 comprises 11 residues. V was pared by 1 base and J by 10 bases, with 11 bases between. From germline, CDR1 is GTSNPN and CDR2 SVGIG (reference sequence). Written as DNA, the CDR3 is TGTGCCTGGAGTGCCGGGGGAATTCAGTACTTC. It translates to CAWSAGGIQYF.

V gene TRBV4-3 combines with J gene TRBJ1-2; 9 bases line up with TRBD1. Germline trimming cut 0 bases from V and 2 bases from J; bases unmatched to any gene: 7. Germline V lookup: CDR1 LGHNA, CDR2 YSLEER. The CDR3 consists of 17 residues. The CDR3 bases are TGCGCCAGCAGCCAAGAGCCGGGACAGGGAATAAACTATGGCTACACCTTC. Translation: CASSQEPGQGINYGYTF.

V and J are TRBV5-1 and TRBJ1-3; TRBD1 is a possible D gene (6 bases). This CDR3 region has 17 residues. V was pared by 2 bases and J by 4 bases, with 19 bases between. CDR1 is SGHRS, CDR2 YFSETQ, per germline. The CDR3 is CASSLQGAVTGGNTIYF. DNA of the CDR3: TGCGCCAGCAGCTTACAGGGAGCTGTAACGGGGGGAAACACCATATATTTT.

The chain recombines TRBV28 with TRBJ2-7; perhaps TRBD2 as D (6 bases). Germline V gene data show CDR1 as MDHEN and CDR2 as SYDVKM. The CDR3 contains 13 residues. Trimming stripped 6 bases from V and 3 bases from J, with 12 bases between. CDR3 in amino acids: CASRISGNYEQYF. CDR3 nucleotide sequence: TGTGCCAGCAGAATTAGCGGAAACTACGAGCAGTACTTC.

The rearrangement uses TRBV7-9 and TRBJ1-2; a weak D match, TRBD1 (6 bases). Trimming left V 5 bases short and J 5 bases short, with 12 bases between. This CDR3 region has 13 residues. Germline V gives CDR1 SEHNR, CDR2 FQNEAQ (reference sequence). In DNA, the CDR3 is TGTGCCAGCAGCCAGGACAGTCCTTATGGCTACACCTTC. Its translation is CASSQDSPYGYTF.

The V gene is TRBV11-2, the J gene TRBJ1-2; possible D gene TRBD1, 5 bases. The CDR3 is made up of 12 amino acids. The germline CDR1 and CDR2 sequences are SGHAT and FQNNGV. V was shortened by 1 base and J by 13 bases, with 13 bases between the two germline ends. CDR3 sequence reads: CASSLAARAVTF. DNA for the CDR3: TGTGCCAGCAGCTTAGCGGCCAGGGCGGTCACCTTC.

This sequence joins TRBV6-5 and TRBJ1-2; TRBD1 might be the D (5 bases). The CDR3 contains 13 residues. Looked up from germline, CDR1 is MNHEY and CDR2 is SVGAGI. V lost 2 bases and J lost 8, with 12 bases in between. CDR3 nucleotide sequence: TGTGCCAGCAGTTACAGCAGGGAGCGGGGCTACACCTTC. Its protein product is CASSYSRERGYTF.

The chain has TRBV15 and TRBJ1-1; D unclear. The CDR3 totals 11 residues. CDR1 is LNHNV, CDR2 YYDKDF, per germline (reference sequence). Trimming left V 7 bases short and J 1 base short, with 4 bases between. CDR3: CATNSNTEAFF. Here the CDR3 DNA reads TGTGCCACCAATTCGAACACTGAAGCTTTCTTT.

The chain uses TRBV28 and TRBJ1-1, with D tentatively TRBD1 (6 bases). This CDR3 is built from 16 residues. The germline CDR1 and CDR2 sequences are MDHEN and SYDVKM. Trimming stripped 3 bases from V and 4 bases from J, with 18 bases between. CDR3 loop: CASSFLPSWTVTEAFF. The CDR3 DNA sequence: TGTGCCAGCAGTTTCCTCCCATCTTGGACAGTCACTGAAGCTTTCTTT.

CDR3 loop: CASSVGAGAQYGYTF. The DNA for the CDR3 is TGTGCCAGCAGCGTAGGGGCAGGGGCCCAATATGGCTACACCTTC. This rearrangement joins TRBV9 to TRBJ1-2, with a weak D call TRBD1 (6 bases). Germline V CDR1 and CDR2: SGDLS, YYNGEE. The CDR3 totals 15 residues. Trimming removed 0 bases at V and 5 bases at J, with 14 bases between. The whole variable domain, filled in from reference TRBV9 and TRBJ1-2, reads DSGVTQTPKHLITATGQRVTLRCSPRSGDLSVYWYQQSLDQGLQFLIQYYNGEERAKGNILERFSAQQFPDLHSELNLSSLELGDSALYFCASSVGAGAQYGYTFGSGTRLTVV.

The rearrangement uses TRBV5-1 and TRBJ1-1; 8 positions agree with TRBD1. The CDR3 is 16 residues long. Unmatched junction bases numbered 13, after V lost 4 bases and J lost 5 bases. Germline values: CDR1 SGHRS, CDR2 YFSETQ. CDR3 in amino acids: CASSPVRPGGATEAFF. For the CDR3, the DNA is TGCGCCAGCAGCCCCGTAAGGCCAGGGGGCGCAACTGAAGCTTTCTTT.

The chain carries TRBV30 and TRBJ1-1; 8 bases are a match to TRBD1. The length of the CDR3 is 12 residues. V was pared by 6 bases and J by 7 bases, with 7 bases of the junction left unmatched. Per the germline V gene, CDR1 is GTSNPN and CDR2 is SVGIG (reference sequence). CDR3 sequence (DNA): TGTGCCTGCGCTCAGGGGGCGGGTGAAGCTTTCTTT. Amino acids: CACAQGAGEAFF.

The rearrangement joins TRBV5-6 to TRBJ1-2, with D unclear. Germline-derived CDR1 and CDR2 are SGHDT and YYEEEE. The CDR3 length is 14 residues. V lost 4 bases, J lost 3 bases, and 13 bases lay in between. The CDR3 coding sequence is TGTGCCAGCAGCCCAATTGGGAAGGACTATGGCTACACCTTC. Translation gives CASSPIGKDYGYTF.

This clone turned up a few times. The DNA for the CDR3 is TGTGCCAGCAAAGGGACTACCAACACCGGGGAGCTGTTTTTT. It codes for CASKGTTNTGELFF. The chain employs TRBV2 and TRBJ2-2, with 7 bases lining up with TRBD2. With V trimmed by 7 bases and J by 2 bases, 4 bases remained unmatched. From germline, CDR1 is SNHLY and CDR2 FYNNEI. The CDR3 covers 14 residues.

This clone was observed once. As DNA, the CDR3 is TGTGCCAGTAGTATCCCCAGAGGGGCGGGAGAGGGGGCTGATACGCAGTATTTT. It is translated as CASSIPRGAGEGADTQYF. V usage is TRBV19 and J usage is TRBJ2-3; D possibly uses TRBD1 or TRBD2 (7 bases each). The CDR3 extends over 18 amino acids. CDR1 is LNHDA and CDR2 is SQIVND in the germline V gene (reference sequence). V was clipped by 3 bases and J by 6 bases, with 25 bases between them.

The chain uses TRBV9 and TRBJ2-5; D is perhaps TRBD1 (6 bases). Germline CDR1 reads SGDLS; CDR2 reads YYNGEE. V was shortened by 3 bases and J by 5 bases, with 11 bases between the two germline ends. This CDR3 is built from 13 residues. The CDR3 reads CASSAGVQETQYF. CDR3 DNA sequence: TGTGCCAGCAGCGCAGGGGTCCAGGAGACCCAGTACTTC.

The chain's CDR3 is CASSGEGYGYTF. Written as DNA, the CDR3 is TGTGCCAGCAGTGGAGAAGGCTATGGCTACACCTTC. V usage is TRBV2 and J usage is TRBJ1-2; D unresolved. This CDR3 has 12 residues. Germline values: CDR1 SNHLY, CDR2 FYNNEI. V shed 4 bases and J shed 4 bases, with 7 bases lying between them.

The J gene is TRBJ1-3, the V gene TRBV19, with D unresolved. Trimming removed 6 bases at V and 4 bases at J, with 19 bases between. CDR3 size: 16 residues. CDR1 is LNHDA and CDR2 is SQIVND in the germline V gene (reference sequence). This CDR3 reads CASSKSQWAAGNTIYF. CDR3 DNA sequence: TGTGCCAGTAGCAAATCTCAGTGGGCTGCCGGAAACACCATATATTTT.

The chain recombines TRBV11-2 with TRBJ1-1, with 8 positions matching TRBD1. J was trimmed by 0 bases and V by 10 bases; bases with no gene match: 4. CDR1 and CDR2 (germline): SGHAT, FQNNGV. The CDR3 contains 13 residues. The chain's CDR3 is CATDRGMNTEAFF. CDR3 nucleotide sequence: TGTGCCACCGACAGGGGTATGAACACTGAAGCTTTCTTT.

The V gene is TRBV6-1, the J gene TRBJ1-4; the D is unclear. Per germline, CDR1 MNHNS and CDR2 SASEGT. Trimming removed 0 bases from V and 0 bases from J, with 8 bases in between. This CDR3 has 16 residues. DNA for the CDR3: TGTGCCAGCAGTGAAGCATGGCGTACAACTAATGAAAAACTGTTTTTT. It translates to CASSEAWRTTNEKLFF.

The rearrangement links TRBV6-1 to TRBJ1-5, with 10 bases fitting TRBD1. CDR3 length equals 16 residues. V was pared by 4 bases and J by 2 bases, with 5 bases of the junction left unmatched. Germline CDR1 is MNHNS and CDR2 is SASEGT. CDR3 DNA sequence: TGTGCCAGCAGTGCCGCCGGGACAGGGGGCAATCAGCCCCAGCATTTT. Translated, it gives CASSAAGTGGNQPQHF.